Listed below are T cell receptor beta chains from one sample, sequenced in a study of beta chain features in type 1 diabetes. Profiled with immunoSEQ multiplex PCR; TCRdb holds only in-frame clones, not every one. The sample lists 95,000 to 110,000 clones; 25% to 35% were seen once. The specimen was central memory CD4+ T cells from blood. The receptors were sampled from a woman between 18 and 30 years old with type 1 diabetes. CDR3s include the opening cysteine and the closing phenylalanine or tryptophan. A D gene is named only where the DNA matches it firmly. Clone size is not always given. Where it is, it says once, few, many or a class for expanded clones.

d_call	j_call	v_call	clone_size	cdr3_nt	cdr3_aa
-	TRBJ1-2	TRBV19	-	TGTGCCAGTAGTATAACGACAGGCTATGGCTACACCTTC	CASSITTGYGYTF
-	TRBJ2-7	TRBV21-1	once	TGTGCCAGCAGCCCAAGGGACAGGACCCCCTACGAGCAGTACTTC	CASSPRDRTPYEQYF
-	TRBJ2-3	TRBV4-3	many	TGCGCCAGCAGCCAAGATAGGGGGTCGACACGGGGAGGCACAGATACGCAGTATTTT	CASSQDRGSTRGGTDTQYF
-	TRBJ1-5	TRBV5-1	few	TGCGCCAGCAGCTCGGAGGGATCGAGCAATCAGCCCCAGCATTTT	CASSSEGSSNQPQHF
-	TRBJ1-1	TRBV29-1	-	TGCAGCGCCCTTACAGGGATCTACACTGAAGCTTTCTTT	CSALTGIYTEAFF
-	TRBJ2-1	TRBV5-1	-	TGCGCCAGCAGCCCGGACCAGGGAAGGTTGAATGAGCAGTTCTTC	CASSPDQGRLNEQFF
TRBD1	TRBJ2-7	TRBV7-2	-	TGTGCCAGCAGCCCAGGGACAGCTGTTATCTACGAGCAGTACTTC	CASSPGTAVIYEQYF
TRBD1	TRBJ2-3	TRBV6-5	-	TGTGCCAGCAGTTATTCAGGGGGCAAAGATACGCAGTATTTT	CASSYSGGKDTQYF
TRBD1	TRBJ2-7	TRBV25-1	-	TGTGCCAGCAGCCCTCCCGGGGCGGGACAGGGTTCGCGTGAGCAGTACTTC	CASSPPGAGQGSREQYF
-	TRBJ1-4	TRBV5-1	-	TGCGCCAGCAGCTTAGGAGACCCTAATGAAAAACTGTTTTTT	CASSLGDPNEKLFF
-	TRBJ1-1	TRBV28	few	TGTGCCAGCAGTTCCGGGGATTGGACTGAAGCTTTCTTT	CASSSGDWTEAFF